The 2 T cell receptor beta chains below come from one sample, sequenced in a study of vaccination and CD4 T cells after COVID-19. Their antigen targets remain unknown. Treatment denoted: roughly 10-day PBMC culture with coronavirus spike peptide pools or control peptides (ViraFEST assay). Researchers used the Oncomine TCR Beta short-read assay to sequence DNA from cultured CD4+ T cells. TCRdb reanalysed the PCR reads using MiXCR and keeps one entry per CDR3 protein. The table includes about 24,000 distinct CDR3 sequences, approximately 56% detected once. Material: CD4+ T cells from blood, cultured in vitro. The receptor source for this set is a human donor who had recovered from COVID-19.

The chain carries TRBV20-1 and TRBJ1-2; TRBD1 agrees at 7 bases. CDR3 size: 12 residues. Trimming removed 8 bases from V and 8 bases from J; junction bases left unmatched: 11. CDR1 and CDR2 from the germline V gene are DFQATT and SNEGSKA (reference sequence). CDR3 in amino acids: CSQGGGVIGYTF. The CDR3 coding sequence is TGCAGTCAGGGGGGGGGTGTAATCGGCTACACCTTC.

J is TRBJ1-5 and V is TRBV19; D not certain. This CDR3 has 13 amino acids. The germline V and J ends were trimmed by 2 bases and 6 bases, with 8 bases remaining between them. Germline lookup yields CDR1 LNHDA and CDR2 SQIVND (reference sequence). The CDR3 region has the DNA TGTGCCAGTAGTATATTAAAAGGTCAGCCCCAGCATTTT. Its translation is CASSILKGQPQHF.